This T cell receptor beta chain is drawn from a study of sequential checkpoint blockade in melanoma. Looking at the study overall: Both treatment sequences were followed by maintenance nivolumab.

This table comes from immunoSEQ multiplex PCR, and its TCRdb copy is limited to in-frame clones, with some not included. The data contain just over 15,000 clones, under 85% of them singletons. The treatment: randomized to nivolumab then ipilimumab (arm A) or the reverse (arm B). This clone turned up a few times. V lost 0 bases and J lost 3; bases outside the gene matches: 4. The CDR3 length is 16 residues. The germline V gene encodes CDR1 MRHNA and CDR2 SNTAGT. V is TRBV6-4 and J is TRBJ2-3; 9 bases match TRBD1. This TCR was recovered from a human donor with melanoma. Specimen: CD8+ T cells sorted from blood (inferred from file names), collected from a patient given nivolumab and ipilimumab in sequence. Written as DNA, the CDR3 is TGTGCCAGCAGTGACTCAGGGACAGGGCCAACAGATACGCAGTATTTT. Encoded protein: CASSDSGTGPTDTQYF.